Each of the 16 T cell receptor beta chains below was sequenced from the same sample in a study of T cell responses to AZD1222 COVID-19 vaccine. The repertoire was sequenced with immunoSEQ multiplex PCR; TCRdb's copy has only in-frame clones and lacks some. The sample lists more than 250,000 clones, roughly 93% occurring once. Sample: peripheral blood, taken on day 0 of AZD1222 vaccination. The source is an adult in good health.

This clone has only one observation. The chain recombines TRBV13 with TRBJ2-1; no clear D. The V and J ends lost 0 bases and 5 bases respectively, with 2 bases between them. This CDR3 spans 12 amino acids. Germline loops: CDR1 PRHDT, CDR2 FYEKMQ (reference sequence). The DNA for the CDR3 is TGTGCCAGCAGCTTAGGAGACAATGAGCAGTTCTTC. Its translation: CASSLGDNEQFF.

The V and J genes are TRBV24-1 and TRBJ1-1, with D unresolved. The germline V gene encodes CDR1 KGHDR and CDR2 SFDVKD. The CDR3 is 16 amino acids. Trimming removed 3 bases at V and 0 bases at J, with 13 bases between. In DNA form, the CDR3 reads TGTGCCACCAGTGATCAGAGTTCTAACATGAACACTGAAGCTTTCTTT. This translates into CATSDQSSNMNTEAFF.

The chain employs TRBV10-3 and TRBJ1-2; D is perhaps TRBD1 (6 bases). The V and J ends lost 0 bases and 3 bases respectively, with 26 bases between them. Germline values: CDR1 ENHRY, CDR2 SYGVKD. The CDR3 contains 20 residues. CDR3 residues: CAISESGRGQPPKGDYGYTF. CDR3 sequence (DNA): TGTGCCATCAGTGAGTCGGGTCGGGGCCAGCCTCCGAAGGGGGACTATGGCTACACCTTC.

This rearrangement joins TRBV13 to TRBJ2-7; D unresolved. Trimming removed 4 bases from V and 0 bases from J, with 4 bases in between. Germline V gives CDR1 PRHDT, CDR2 FYEKMQ (reference sequence). The CDR3 has 12 residues. The CDR3, as DNA: TGTGCCAGCAGCTCTGACTCCTACGAGCAGTACTTC. Translating gives CASSSDSYEQYF.

The rearrangement joins TRBV5-1 to TRBJ1-2; 7 nucleotides match TRBD1. Germline V gene data show CDR1 as SGHRS and CDR2 as YFSETQ. The CDR3 is 16 residues long. The J segment lost 4 bases and the V segment lost 1 base, leaving 10 bases of the junction unmatched. CDR3 sequence (DNA): TGCGCCAGCAGCTTGCCCGCCCGGACAGGCGCCTATGGCTACACCTTC. Encoded protein: CASSLPARTGAYGYTF. Looking up the rest from reference TRBV5-1 and TRBJ1-2 gives the full variable domain: KAGVTQTPRYLIKTRGQQVTLSCSPISGHRSVSWYQQTPGQGLQFLFEYFSETQRNKGNFPGRFSGRQFSNSRSEMNVSTLELGDSALYLCASSLPARTGAYGYTFGSGTRLTVV.

This chain joins TRBV7-9 and TRBJ2-1; the match to TRBD2 covers 8 bases. This CDR3 has 14 residues. CDR1 is SEHNR and CDR2 is FQNEAQ in the germline V gene (reference sequence). Germline trimming cut 3 bases from V and 5 bases from J; bases unmatched to any gene: 3. The chain's CDR3 is CASSFSGMDNEQFF. For the CDR3, the DNA is TGTGCCAGCAGCTTTAGCGGGATGGACAATGAGCAGTTCTTC.

The chain employs TRBV9 and TRBJ1-6; D unresolved. The CDR3 runs 14 residues. The germline gives CDR1 SGDLS, CDR2 YYNGEE. V dropped 0 bases and J dropped 8 bases, with 9 bases sitting between them. The CDR3 coding sequence is TGTGCCAGCAGCGTAGCGTGGACGGATTCACCCCTCCACTTT. Translating gives CASSVAWTDSPLHF.

V is TRBV28 and J is TRBJ1-4, with D possibly matching TRBD1 (5 bases). Trimming removed 1 base from V and 3 bases from J, with 12 bases in between. The CDR3 totals 16 residues. Germline-derived CDR1 and CDR2 are MDHEN and SYDVKM. The CDR3 is CASSLFSLGANEKLFF. The CDR3 DNA follows: TGTGCCAGCAGTTTATTCAGCCTGGGGGCTAATGAAAAACTGTTTTTT.

The chain is built from TRBV5-1 and TRBJ1-4; TRBD1 is a possible D gene (5 bases). The CDR3 consists of 14 residues. Looked up from germline, CDR1 is SGHRS and CDR2 is YFSETQ. The germline V and J ends were trimmed by 0 bases and 4 bases, with 7 bases remaining between them. The CDR3 DNA is TGCGCCAGCAGCTTGGGAGGGGATAATGAAAAACTGTTTTTT. Its translation: CASSLGGDNEKLFF.

J is TRBJ1-1 and V is TRBV7-9; D unclear. Germline V gene data show CDR1 as SEHNR and CDR2 as FQNEAQ (reference sequence). This CDR3 is 15 amino acids long. Trimming removed 4 bases at V and 1 base at J, with 13 bases between. The CDR3 sequence is CASSSLPTENTEAFF. In nucleotides, the CDR3 is TGTGCCAGCAGCTCCCTCCCGACCGAGAACACTGAAGCTTTCTTT.

The rearrangement joins TRBV5-1 to TRBJ1-1; no firm D call. Per the germline V gene, CDR1 is SGHRS and CDR2 is YFSETQ. V was trimmed by 0 bases and J by 6 bases, leaving 9 bases between them. This CDR3 is 13 amino acids long. The chain's CDR3 is CASSLAGVPEAFF. In DNA, the CDR3 is TGCGCCAGCAGCTTGGCCGGGGTGCCTGAAGCTTTCTTT.

The chain links TRBV7-4 to TRBJ1-3, with TRBD1 matching 12 bases. The CDR3 extends over 19 amino acids. J gave up 3 bases and V 5 bases, and 14 bases lay outside the gene matches. Germline assignment: CDR1 SGHVT and CDR2 SQSDAQ. The CDR3 region has the DNA TGTGCCAGCAGCCCCCCCGGCGGGACAGGGGGCGTAGATGGAAACACCATATATTTT. As protein: CASSPPGGTGGVDGNTIYF.

The rearrangement uses TRBV9 and TRBJ1-5; D may be TRBD1 (5 bases). The CDR3 runs to 15 residues. V was trimmed by 3 bases and J by 3 bases, leaving 13 bases between them. Germline loops: CDR1 SGDLS, CDR2 YYNGEE. CDR3 DNA sequence: TGTGCCAGCAGCGCCGGGGCAAACACCAATCAGCCCCAGCATTTT. Translating it yields CASSAGANTNQPQHF.

This chain joins TRBV5-6 and TRBJ1-2, with 7 positions matching TRBD1. This CDR3 has 13 amino acids. Germline-derived CDR1 and CDR2 are SGHDT and YYEEEE. V lost 1 base and J lost 3; bases outside the gene matches: 0. DNA of the CDR3: TGTGCCAGCAGCTTGACAGGGGACTATGGCTACACCTTC. Residues: CASSLTGDYGYTF.

CDR3 region: CASSVGGGNQETQYF. As DNA, the CDR3 is TGTGCCAGCAGCGTAGGAGGGGGGAACCAAGAGACCCAGTACTTC. The chain employs TRBV9 and TRBJ2-5; D possibly matches TRBD1 or TRBD2 (6 bases each). The CDR3 covers 15 residues. Germline V gene data show CDR1 as SGDLS and CDR2 as YYNGEE. The germline V and J ends were trimmed by 0 bases and 0 bases, with 9 bases remaining between them.

This rearrangement joins TRBV18 to TRBJ2-6; no clear D. V dropped 2 bases and J dropped 0 bases, with 5 bases sitting between them. Germline-derived CDR1 and CDR2 are KGHSH and LQKENI. CDR3 size: 15 residues. The CDR3 nucleotides read TGTGCCAGCTCACCAGGGCACTCTGGGGCCAACGTCCTGACTTTC. Amino acid sequence: CASSPGHSGANVLTF.